This T cell receptor (beta chain) came from a study of tumor-infiltrating lymphocytes in primary liver carcinoma. This clonotype was picked up many times. Its target is unknown. Whole-study results and caveats: Researchers found tumor-adjacent and tumor-blood pairs overlapped less than tumor region pairs. It was in tumors, not blood, that the top-250-clone fraction was significantly higher (p = 0.039).

Both RNA and DNA were isolated together from about 19-30 mg of bulk tissue that had not been sorted. Donors underwent surgery for histopathologically diagnosed primary liver carcinoma. Looked up from germline, CDR1 is SQVTM and CDR2 is ANQGSEA. This CDR3 region has 14 residues. Between the trimmed V and J ends, which lost 6 bases and 4 bases, there was a span of 18 bases. From about 490 ng of total RNA, TCR beta-specific cDNA was reverse-transcribed using a constant-region primer. Three nested multiplex PCR rounds of slightly modified ARM-PCR generated TCR beta libraries. Investigators reported that the first two PCR rounds, at around 10 cycles each, used TRBV1-TRBV30 forward primers with a C-beta reverse primer. TCRdb itself ran the multiplex PCR reads through MiXCR, one entry per CDR3 protein. Of around 80,000 distinct CDR3 sequences in the sample, roughly 72% were seen once.

This sequence originates from a man in his forties with primary liver carcinoma and hepatitis B virus infection. The rearrangement uses TRBV29-1 and TRBJ1-1; the D gene is possibly TRBD1 (6 bases). The sequenced material came from liver tumor tissue from sampling region 1. Documented subset: tumor region T1, superior pole. This chain's CDR3 is CSVLPGGLGTEAFF. The CDR3, as DNA: TGCAGCGTCCTCCCGGGGGGGCTGGGCACTGAAGCTTTCTTT.